The text below deals with one T cell receptor (beta chain). Its antigen is currently unknown. TCRdb's copy holds only in-frame clones and misses some; the assay was immunoSEQ multiplex PCR. Of tens of thousands of clones listed, around nine tenths were seen once; the top ten hold 3.5% to 5%. This specimen comes from a study of T cell responses to AZD1222 COVID-19 vaccine. Notes on the study in general: CD4 TCRs covered the whole spike, strongest at regions 160-218 and 743-854. Only five to seven AZD1222 recipients were seropositive at baseline. Reports say nearly half of spike-specific TCRs go after unmutated variant regions.

The CDR3 totals 13 residues. The V end lost 5 bases, the J end lost 9 bases, and 14 bases lay between the germline ends. The receptor comes from an adult in good health. The chain carries TRBV12-3 or TRBV12-4 and TRBJ2-1; TRBD2 might be the D (5 bases). Sequenced material: peripheral blood, taken on day 0 of MenACWY control vaccination. This CDR3 is CASSPAIGGEQFF. The CDR3, as DNA: TGTGCCAGCAGTCCGGCGATTGGAGGTGAGCAGTTCTTC.